The 30 T cell receptor beta chains listed next were all sequenced from one sample in a study of blood T cells in healthy people across ages. A sample-barcoded 5' primer and a J-beta primer mix were used in a second PCR of about 6 to 11 cycles. TCRdb reprocessed the 5' RACE reads with MiXCR, giving one entry per CDR3 protein. The sample comprises hundreds of thousands of distinct CDR3 sequences, roughly 64% of which are singletons, and about 20% rests with the top ten. The sequencing sample was made of blood. Receptors originate from a man aged 25-40 years in good health.

This clonotype was seen a few times. This chain uses TRBV20-1 with TRBJ2-7, with D maybe TRBD2 (5 bases). Germline V gene sequence: CDR1 DFQATT, CDR2 SNEGSKA (reference sequence). The ends were cut back, 4 bases at V and 4 bases at J, with 8 bases in the middle. There are 11 residues in the CDR3. CDR3 residues: CSATRGYEQYF. Here the CDR3 DNA reads TGCAGTGCTACCCGGGGATACGAGCAGTACTTC.

The V and J genes are TRBV10-3 and TRBJ2-3, with D possibly TRBD1 on 6 matching bases. Germline V CDR1 and CDR2: ENHRY, SYGVKD. The ends were cut back, 5 bases at V and 5 bases at J, with 20 bases in the middle. The CDR3 extends over 16 amino acids. The CDR3, as DNA: TGTGCCATCAGTAGGACAGCGCGAGACCTCCGAGATACGCAGTATTTT. This encodes CAISRTARDLRDTQYF.

This clonotype was found once. The rearrangement joins TRBV29-1 to TRBJ2-2; D possibly corresponds to TRBD1 (5 bases). This CDR3 is built from 14 residues. Germline CDR1 and CDR2: SQVTM and ANQGSEA. Trimming cost V 4 bases and J 1 base, with 10 bases left between them. The CDR3 protein is CSVASGLNTGELFF. In DNA form, the CDR3 reads TGCAGCGTTGCGTCAGGGCTGAACACCGGGGAGCTGTTTTTT.

The chain has TRBV6-2 or TRBV6-3 and TRBJ2-5; tentative D call: TRBD1 (5 bases). The germline CDR1 and CDR2 sequences are MNHEY and SVGEGT. Trimming shortened V by 6 bases and J by 5 bases, and 13 bases separated the two germline ends. The CDR3 loop spans 13 amino acids. CDR3 sequence (DNA): TGTGCCAGCAGCCCGTCAGGGTGGGAGACCCAGTACTTC. It is translated as CASSPSGWETQYF.

The CDR3 coding sequence is TGCAGTGCTGAGGGACGCAGCAGGTACGAGCAGTACTTC. The encoded protein is CSAEGRSRYEQYF. This chain joins TRBV20-1 and TRBJ2-4; perhaps D is TRBD1 or TRBD2 (5 bases each). The J call could be wrong; TRBJ2-7 is a better fit for the DNA end. Germline V lookup: CDR1 DFQATT, CDR2 SNEGSKA (reference sequence). The length of the CDR3 is 13 residues.

In its sample, this clonotype was seen once. Since the CDR3 does not end with the conserved phenylalanine or tryptophan, this likely comes from a read error. The chain uses TRBV6-5 and TRBJ1-2, with 9 bases lining up with TRBD1. The CDR3 is 15 residues long. Germline CDR1 is MNHEY and CDR2 is SVGAGI. Germline trimming cut 7 bases from V and 5 bases from J; bases unmatched to any gene: 11. The DNA of the CDR3 is TGTGCCAGCAAGTCCTCGGGACAGGGAGGATATGGCTACACCTCC. Its protein is CASKSSGQGGYGYTS.

This clonotype was counted only a few times. This chain links TRBV3-1 with TRBJ2-1; perhaps TRBD2 as D (6 bases). The CDR3 consists of 12 residues. With 1 base removed from V and 10 bases from J, the gap between germline ends came to 8 bases. CDR1 LGHDT and CDR2 YNNKEL come from the germline V gene (reference sequence). CDR3 loop: CASSQGGREQFF. The CDR3 DNA follows: TGTGCCAGCAGCCAAGGGGGGAGGGAGCAGTTCTTC.

The J gene is TRBJ2-5, the V gene TRBV25-1; D not resolved. Between the trimmed V and J ends, which lost 1 base and 2 bases, there was a span of 11 bases. Germline lookup yields CDR1 MGHDK and CDR2 SYGVNS. This CDR3 has 15 amino acids. CDR3: CASSESMHSQETQYF. In DNA form, the CDR3 reads TGTGCCAGCAGTGAATCCATGCACTCTCAAGAGACCCAGTACTTC.

This chain uses TRBV6-6 with TRBJ1-1; D ambiguous. Germline CDR1 is MNHNY and CDR2 is SVGAGI (reference sequence). V was cut by 3 bases and J by 6 bases, with 8 bases left in between. The CDR3 sequence is 12 residues long. The CDR3 here is CASSYSGSEAFF. In DNA, the CDR3 is TGTGCCAGCAGTTATTCGGGATCTGAAGCTTTCTTT.

The chain carries TRBV20-1 and TRBJ1-2, with D perhaps matching TRBD1 (5 bases). This CDR3 is 13 amino acids long. Trimming shortened V by 6 bases and J by 2 bases, and 13 bases separated the two germline ends. The germline V gene has CDR1 DFQATT and CDR2 SNEGSKA (reference sequence). The DNA of the CDR3 is TGCAGTGCCGCGGGACGGGGAAACTATGGCTACACCTTC. Encoded protein: CSAAGRGNYGYTF.

The V gene is TRBV4-1, the J gene TRBJ2-5; D is uncertain. V was trimmed by 4 bases and J by 3 bases, leaving 15 bases between them. The CDR3 consists of 15 residues. The V gene's germline CDR1 is MGHRA and CDR2 YSYEKL. The CDR3 loop reads CASSPLLALKETQYF. CDR3 in DNA: TGCGCCAGCAGCCCCTTGCTGGCCCTTAAAGAGACCCAGTACTTC.

CDR3 protein: CASRPPWRAYEQYF. CDR3 coding DNA: TGTGCCAGCAGACCGCCTTGGAGGGCCTACGAGCAGTACTTC. The chain recombines TRBV6-6 with TRBJ2-7; a weak D match, TRBD2 (6 bases). Germline CDR1 is MNHNY and CDR2 is SVGAGI (reference sequence). The length of the CDR3 is 14 residues. The germline V and J ends were trimmed by 6 bases and 2 bases, with 14 bases remaining between them.

This chain connects TRBV28 to TRBJ1-2, with a weak D call TRBD1 (6 bases). The length of the CDR3 is 16 residues. V shed 1 base and J shed 1 base, with 13 bases lying between them. Germline lookup yields CDR1 MDHEN and CDR2 SYDVKM. Here the CDR3 reads CASSLYTQGRNYGYTF. In DNA form, the CDR3 reads TGTGCCAGCAGTTTATATACACAGGGACGTAACTATGGCTACACCTTC.

The chain links TRBV6-6 to TRBJ2-5; a possible D gene is TRBD2 (5 bases). The CDR3 loop spans 11 amino acids. The V end was cut by 11 bases, the J end by 5 bases, with 12 bases between. Per the germline V gene, CDR1 is MNHNY and CDR2 is SVGAGI (reference sequence). In nucleotides, the CDR3 is TGTGCCCTGGGGTCGGGGGAGACCCAGTACTTC. It is translated as CALGSGETQYF.

This chain links TRBV6-6 with TRBJ2-1; TRBD1 matches 7 bases. This CDR3 is 15 amino acids long. Germline lookup yields CDR1 MNHNY and CDR2 SVGAGI (reference sequence). Trimming removed 2 bases from V and 5 bases from J; junction bases left unmatched: 6. CDR3 protein: CASSYLQGSNNEQFF. CDR3 coding DNA: TGTGCCAGCAGTTACCTACAGGGGTCGAACAATGAGCAGTTCTTC.

This clonotype was seen more than once but under ten times. V usage is TRBV29-1 and J usage is TRBJ2-3; 9 nucleotides match TRBD1. The V segment lost 4 bases and the J segment 8 bases; nucleotides outside the gene matches: 10. Germline V gene lookup returns CDR1 SQVTM and CDR2 ANQGSEA. The CDR3 has 14 amino acids. CDR3 amino acids: CSVVSGTGMATQYF. The CDR3 DNA reads as TGCAGCGTTGTATCCGGGACAGGGATGGCTACGCAGTATTTT.

This clonotype was detected only a few times. CDR3 in DNA: TGCAGTGCTACCGACAGGACGTTACCTAACAATGAGCAGTTCTTC. It specifies CSATDRTLPNNEQFF. The J gene is TRBJ2-1, the V gene TRBV20-1; D may be TRBD1 (6 bases). Trimming took 4 bases from V and 5 from J, leaving 18 bases between them. This CDR3 has 15 residues. The germline CDR1 and CDR2 sequences are DFQATT and SNEGSKA (reference sequence).

The chain employs TRBV28 and TRBJ2-1, with a weak D call TRBD1 (6 bases). There are 15 residues in the CDR3. Germline loops: CDR1 MDHEN, CDR2 SYDVKM. V gave up 3 bases and J gave up 2 bases, with 11 bases separating them. CDR3 DNA sequence: TGTGCCAGCAGTTTTAACAGGGACCCCTACAATGAGCAGTTCTTC. It translates to CASSFNRDPYNEQFF.

This chain joins TRBV6-2 or TRBV6-3 and TRBJ2-5; maybe TRBD1 (5 bases). Germline V gene lookup returns CDR1 MNHEY and CDR2 SVGEGT. Trimming stripped 10 bases from V and 5 bases from J, with 14 bases between. The CDR3 extends over 12 amino acids. This CDR3 reads CATAGKRETQYF. CDR3 coding DNA: TGTGCCACCGCAGGGAAGCGTGAGACCCAGTACTTC.

V gene TRBV29-1 combines with J gene TRBJ1-2; 7 nucleotides agree with TRBD1. This CDR3 is 12 amino acids long. V gave up 2 bases and J gave up 7 bases; unmatched junction bases: 4. The germline V gene encodes CDR1 SQVTM and CDR2 ANQGSEA. CDR3 coding DNA: TGCAGCGTTGAAAAACAGGGGCCTGGCTACACCTTC. Residues: CSVEKQGPGYTF.

The V gene is TRBV9, the J gene TRBJ2-1; either TRBD1 or TRBD2 may supply D (7 bases each). In germline, CDR1 is SGDLS, CDR2 YYNGEE. The CDR3 is made up of 16 amino acids. Between the trimmed V and J ends, which lost 4 bases and 4 bases, there was a span of 18 bases. The CDR3 here is CASSRGAGTAYNEQFF. CDR3 coding DNA: TGTGCCAGCAGCCGGGGGGCCGGGACAGCATACAATGAGCAGTTCTTC.

This clonotype occurred once. CDR3 nucleotides: TGTGCCAGCAGTCGCACAGGGGTTGGGGAGACCCAGTACTTC. It yields the protein CASSRTGVGETQYF. The chain employs TRBV6-5 and TRBJ2-5, with 7 nucleotides matching TRBD1. From germline, CDR1 is MNHEY and CDR2 SVGAGI. The CDR3 has 14 residues. V lost 5 bases, J lost 5 bases, and 8 bases stayed unmatched.

This clonotype was seen a handful of times. This rearrangement joins TRBV4-3 to TRBJ2-7; D is perhaps TRBD1 (6 bases). Trimming shortened V by 6 bases and J by 6 bases, and 12 bases separated the two germline ends. The CDR3 is made up of 12 amino acids. Germline V gene sequence: CDR1 LGHNA, CDR2 YSLEER. This chain's CDR3 is CASRKLGGEQYF. The CDR3 DNA follows: TGCGCCAGCAGAAAACTAGGGGGCGAGCAGTACTTC.

This chain uses TRBV7-3 with TRBJ2-5, with TRBD1 identical over 7 bases. V dropped 9 bases and J dropped 5; count of bases not matched to a gene: 12. Germline assignment: CDR1 SGHTA and CDR2 FQGTGA. The CDR3 spans 14 residues. The CDR3 loop is CASPGQLVGETQYF. The DNA for the CDR3 is TGTGCCAGTCCGGGACAGCTTGTTGGTGAGACCCAGTACTTC.

This sequence joins TRBV9 and TRBJ2-6, with D unresolved. V was trimmed by 7 bases and J by 1 base, leaving 6 bases between them. Germline assignment: CDR1 SGDLS and CDR2 YYNGEE. The CDR3 sequence is 13 residues long. For the CDR3, the DNA is TGTGCCAGCGGTATATCTGGGGCCAACGTCCTGACTTTC. Encoded protein: CASGISGANVLTF.

This chain uses TRBV12-3 or TRBV12-4 with TRBJ2-1; possible D gene TRBD2, 6 bases. Trimming removed 11 bases at V and 5 bases at J, with 19 bases between. The CDR3 length is 14 residues. In nucleotides, the CDR3 is TGTGCCTCTAAGCCCGGACTAACAGACAATGAGCAGTTCTTC. Translating gives CASKPGLTDNEQFF.

The chain links TRBV12-3 or TRBV12-4 to TRBJ2-5; 7 bases are shared with TRBD1. The tail of the sequence fits TRBJ2-7 better, so the J call may be wrong. The CDR3 extends over 15 amino acids. In DNA form, the CDR3 reads TGTGCCAGCAGTTTGGTTGGGCGACAGGGTGACGAGCAGTACTTC. Protein product: CASSLVGRQGDEQYF.

J is TRBJ1-5 and V is TRBV6-1; 7 positions match TRBD1. Germline CDR1 MNHNS, CDR2 SASEGT. The length of the CDR3 is 14 residues. Trimming at V came to 7 bases and at J to 9 bases, leaving 12 bases not matched to a gene. DNA for the CDR3: TGTGCCAGCATCATGGACAGGATAGTGGGGCCCCAGCATTTT. Translation gives CASIMDRIVGPQHF.

This clonotype was observed once. This may be a read error, as it is one base from a much larger clone. This chain uses TRBV5-1 with TRBJ1-1; a weak D match, TRBD1 (5 bases). The CDR3 has 14 residues. Germline lookup yields CDR1 SGHRS and CDR2 YFSETQ. Trimming cost V 4 bases and J 1 base, with 11 bases left between them. The CDR3 loop reads CASSVGRTNTEAFF. CDR3 sequence (DNA): TGCGCCAGCAGCGTGGGGCGGACGAACACTGAAGCTTTCTTT.

This clonotype showed up just a few times. The genes are TRBV18 and TRBJ2-7, with D possibly being TRBD2 (6 bases). The CDR3 has 12 amino acids. From germline, CDR1 is KGHSH and CDR2 LQKENI. Between the trimmed V and J ends, which lost 2 bases and 5 bases, there was a span of 7 bases. CDR3 sequence reads: CASSPWGDEQYF. CDR3 DNA: TGTGCCAGCTCACCATGGGGGGACGAGCAGTACTTC.